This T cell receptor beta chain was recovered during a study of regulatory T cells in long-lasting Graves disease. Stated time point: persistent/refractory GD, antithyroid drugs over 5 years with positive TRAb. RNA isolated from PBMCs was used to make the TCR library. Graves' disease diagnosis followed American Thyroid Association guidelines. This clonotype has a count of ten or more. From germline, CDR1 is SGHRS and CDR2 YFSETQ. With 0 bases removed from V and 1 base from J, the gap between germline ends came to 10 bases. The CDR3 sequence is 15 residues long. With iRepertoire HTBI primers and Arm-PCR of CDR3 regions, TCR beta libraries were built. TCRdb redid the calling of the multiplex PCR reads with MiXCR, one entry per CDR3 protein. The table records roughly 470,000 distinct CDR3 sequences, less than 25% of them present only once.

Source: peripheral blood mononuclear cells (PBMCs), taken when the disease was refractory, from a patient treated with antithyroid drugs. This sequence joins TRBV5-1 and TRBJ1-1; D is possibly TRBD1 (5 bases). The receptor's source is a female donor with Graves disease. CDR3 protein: CASSLGGTANTEAFF. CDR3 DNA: TGCGCCAGCAGCTTGGGGGGGACGGCGAACACTGAAGCTTTCTTT. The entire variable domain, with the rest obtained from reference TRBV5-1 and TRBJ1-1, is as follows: KAGVTQTPRYLIKTRGQQVTLSCSPISGHRSVSWYQQTPGQGLQFLFEYFSETQRNKGNFPGRFSGRQFSNSRSEMNVSTLELGDSALYLCASSLGGTANTEAFFGQGTRLTVV.